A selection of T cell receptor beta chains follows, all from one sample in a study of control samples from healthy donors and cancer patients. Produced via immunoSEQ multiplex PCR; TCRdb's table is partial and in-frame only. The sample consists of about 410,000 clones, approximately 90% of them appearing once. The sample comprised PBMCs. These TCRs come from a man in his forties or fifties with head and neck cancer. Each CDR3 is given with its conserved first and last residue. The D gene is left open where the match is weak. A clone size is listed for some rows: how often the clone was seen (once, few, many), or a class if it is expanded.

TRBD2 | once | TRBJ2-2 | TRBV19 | TGTGCCAGTAGACGGCTAGCGGGACCAACCGGGGAGCTGTTTTTT | CASRRLAGPTGELFF
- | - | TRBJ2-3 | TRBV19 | TGTGCCAGTAGTATAGGACGGACCGAGACAGATACGCAGTATTTT | CASSIGRTETDTQYF
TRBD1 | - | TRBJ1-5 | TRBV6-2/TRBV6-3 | TGTGCCAGCAGTTACGTCATCACACCGGGACAGGGGGCTCAACAGCCCCAGCATTTT | CASSYVITPGQGAQQPQHF
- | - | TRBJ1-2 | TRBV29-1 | TGCAGCGTTAGTGGCAACTATGGCTACACCTTC | CSVSGNYGYTF
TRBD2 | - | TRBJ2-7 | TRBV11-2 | TGTGCCAGCAGGGGAGGGCCCCTTTACGAGCAGTACTTC | CASRGGPLYEQYF
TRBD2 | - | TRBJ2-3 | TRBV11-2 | TGTGCCAGCAGCCCTCGGGTAGCGGGGCAATTAGATACGCAGTATTTT | CASSPRVAGQLDTQYF
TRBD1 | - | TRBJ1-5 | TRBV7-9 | TGTGCCAGCAGCTTGGCAGGGGGCGGCAATCAGCCCCAGCATTTT | CASSLAGGGNQPQHF
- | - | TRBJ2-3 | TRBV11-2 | TGTGCCAGCAGCTCCTCCGGGAAAAACCGCACACACCGCACAGATACGCAGTATTTT | CASSSSGKNRTHRTDTQYF
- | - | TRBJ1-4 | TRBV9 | TGTGCCAGCAGCGTAGGAGGATCTGGTGGTGAAAAACTGTTTTTT | CASSVGGSGGEKLFF
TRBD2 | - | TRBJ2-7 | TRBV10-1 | TGCGCCAGCAGTGAACCGCTAGCGGGAGGAGATCCCTACGAGCAGTACTTC | CASSEPLAGGDPYEQYF
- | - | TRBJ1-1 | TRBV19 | TGTGCCAGTAGTGGTGCTGCAATGAACACTGAAGCTTTCTTT | CASSGAAMNTEAFF
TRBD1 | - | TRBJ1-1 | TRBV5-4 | TGTGCCAGCAGCATTGCCGGGACAGGGGGAAGGACTGAAGCTTTCTTT | CASSIAGTGGRTEAFF
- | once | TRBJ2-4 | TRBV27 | TGTGCCAGCAGTTTATCGGGGATTGGGCACATTCAGTACTTC | CASSLSGIGHIQYF
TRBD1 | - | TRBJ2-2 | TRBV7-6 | TGTGCCAGTACCCGAGGGGCAGGGGGCAACACCGGGGAGCTGTTTTTT | CASTRGAGGNTGELFF
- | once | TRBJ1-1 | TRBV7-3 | TGTGCCAGCAGCTTAAACGGAAACACTGAAGCTTTCTTT | CASSLNGNTEAFF
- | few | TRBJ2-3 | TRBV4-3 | TGCGCCAGCAGCCAAGTATTCCGAGCAGATACGCAGTATTTT | CASSQVFRADTQYF
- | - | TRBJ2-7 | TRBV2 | TGTGCCAGCAGTGAGTCCGGGCATAACTCCTACGAGCAGTACTTC | CASSESGHNSYEQYF
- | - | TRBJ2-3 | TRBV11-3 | TGTGCCAGCAGCTTAGCGGGGCGCACAGATACGCAGTATTTT | CASSLAGRTDTQYF
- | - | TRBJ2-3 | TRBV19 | TGTGCCAGTAGTCAGGATTCCGGGACTGGCACAGATACGCAGTATTTT | CASSQDSGTGTDTQYF
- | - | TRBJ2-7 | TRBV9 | TGTGCCAGCAGCGCCACCCAAGAAGGTTACGAGCAGTACTTC | CASSATQEGYEQYF
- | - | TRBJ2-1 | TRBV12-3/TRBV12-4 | TGTGCCAGCAGTTTTACCAATGAGCAGTTCTTC | CASSFTNEQFF
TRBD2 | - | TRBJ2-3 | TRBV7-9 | TGTGCCAGCAGCATGGGACTATCCACAGATACGCAGTATTTT | CASSMGLSTDTQYF
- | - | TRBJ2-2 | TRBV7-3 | TGTGCCAGCAGGAAGGGGGGCAACACCGGGGAGCTGTTTTTT | CASRKGGNTGELFF
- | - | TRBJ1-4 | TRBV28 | TGTGCCAGCAGTACGACAGTTTGGGGAGCAACTAATGAAAAACTGTTTTTT | CASSTTVWGATNEKLFF
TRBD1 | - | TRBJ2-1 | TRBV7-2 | TGTGCCAGCAGCTCGGACAGGGCCTCAGATGAGCAGTTCTTC | CASSSDRASDEQFF
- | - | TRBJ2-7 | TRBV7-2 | TGTGCCAGCAGCCTTGAGGACAGTTACCACGAGCAGTACTTC | CASSLEDSYHEQYF
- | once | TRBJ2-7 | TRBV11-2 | TGTGCCAGCAGCGCCGGGACAAACGAGCAGTACTTC | CASSAGTNEQYF
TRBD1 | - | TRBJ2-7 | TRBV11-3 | TGTGCCAGCAGCAGACAGGGGGCCTACGAGCAGTACTTC | CASSRQGAYEQYF
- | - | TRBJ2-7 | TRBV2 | TGTGCCAGCAGTGACAGGGGCGAGCAGTACTTC | CASSDRGEQYF
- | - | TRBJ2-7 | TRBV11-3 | TGTGCCAGCAGCTCATCAAGTTCCGAGCAGTACTTC | CASSSSSSEQYF
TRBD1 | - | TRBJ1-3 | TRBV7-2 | TGTGCCAGCAGCTTGGGACAGGGGGCGGGAAACACCATATATTTT | CASSLGQGAGNTIYF
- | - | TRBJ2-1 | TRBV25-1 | TGTGCCAGCAGTCGAACCGGGACTGTTACTAATGAGCAGTTCTTC | CASSRTGTVTNEQFF
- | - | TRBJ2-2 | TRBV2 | TGTGCCAGCAGTGAGGGCGGCACCGGGGAGCTGTTTTTT | CASSEGGTGELFF
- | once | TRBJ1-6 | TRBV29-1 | TGCAGCGTTCGGGACGGTCTCTCTAGTTCACCCCTCCACTTT | CSVRDGLSSSPLHF
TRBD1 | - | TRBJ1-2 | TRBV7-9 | TGTGCCAGCAGCCCACAGGGGACAGGGTGGGGAGTCGGCTATGGCTACACCTTC | CASSPQGTGWGVGYGYTF
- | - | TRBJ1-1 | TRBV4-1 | TGCGCCAGCAGCCCATTCGGCGGGAACACTGAAGCTTTCTTT | CASSPFGGNTEAFF
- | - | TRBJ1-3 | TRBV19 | TGTGCCACTAAGGCACAGGGCTGGAACACCATATATTTT | CATKAQGWNTIYF
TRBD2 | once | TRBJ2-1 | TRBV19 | TGTGCCAGTAGTCTCACGGGGGGGTTTTCACCCAATGAGCAGTTCTTC | CASSLTGGFSPNEQFF
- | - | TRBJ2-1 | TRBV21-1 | TGTGCCAGCAGCAAAGCGCTTGGACTAGCGGACAATGAGCAGTTCTTC | CASSKALGLADNEQFF
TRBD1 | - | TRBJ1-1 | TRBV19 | TGTGCCAGTCGGATCTATCAGGGGGCCGGGAACACTGAAGCTTTCTTT | CASRIYQGAGNTEAFF
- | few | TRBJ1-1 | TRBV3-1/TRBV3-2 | TGTGCCAGCAGCCCTTGGACGGGGAACACTGAAGCTTTCTTT | CASSPWTGNTEAFF
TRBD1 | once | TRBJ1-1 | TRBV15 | TGTGCCACCAGCAGACCCGGACAGGGGAACACTGAAGCTTTCTTT | CATSRPGQGNTEAFF
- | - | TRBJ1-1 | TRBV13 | TGTGCCAGCAGCTTAGGCTTTGTGGGCGGATTGAACACTGAAGCTTTCTTT | CASSLGFVGGLNTEAFF
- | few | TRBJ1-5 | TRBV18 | TGTGCCAGCTCACCATGGGGGGACGATCAGCCCCAGCATTTT | CASSPWGDDQPQHF
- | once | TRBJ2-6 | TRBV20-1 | TGCAGTGCCCCTGGGGCCAACGTCCTGACTTTC | CSAPGANVLTF
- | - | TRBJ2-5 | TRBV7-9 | TGTGCCAGCAGCTTGATCAAAACAGAGACCCAGTACTTC | CASSLIKTETQYF